This entry lists 29 T cell receptor beta chains sequenced from one sample in a study of cytomegalovirus exposure and HLA in healthy donors. The PCR contained 60 Vbeta and 13 Jbeta primers. The repertoire was sequenced with immunoSEQ multiplex PCR; TCRdb's copy has only in-frame clones and lacks some. The profile shows around 63,000 clones, more than 80% of them singletons. Sequenced sample: PBMCs. The receptors here all came from a woman aged 25 to 39 in good health and CMV-seronegative.

This rearrangement joins TRBV10-3 to TRBJ1-1; no firm D call. Trimming removed 7 bases from V and 1 base from J, with 13 bases in between. The CDR3 spans 14 residues. CDR1 ENHRY and CDR2 SYGVKD come from the germline V gene. CDR3 sequence (DNA): TGTGCCATCAAGTCTGGTAAGCAGAACACTGAAGCTTTCTTT. Its translation is CAIKSGKQNTEAFF.

This chain joins TRBV20-1 and TRBJ1-1, with D perhaps matching TRBD1 (6 bases). Germline assignment: CDR1 DFQATT and CDR2 SNEGSKA (reference sequence). CDR3 length: 11 amino acids. Trimming left V 5 bases short and J 11 bases short, with 15 bases between. The CDR3 nucleotides are TGCAGTGCTGGTTTACCAGGGGCGGCTTTCTTT. Translated, it gives CSAGLPGAAFF.

CDR3 in DNA: TGCGCCAGCAGCCAAGATCCAGGTGGGTCTGGGGCCAACGTCCTGACTTTC. Residues: CASSQDPGGSGANVLTF. The chain employs TRBV4-3 and TRBJ2-6, with D unresolved. Germline CDR1 LGHNA, CDR2 YSLEER. The CDR3 totals 17 residues. The V and J ends lost 0 bases and 1 base respectively, with 10 bases between them.

This clone was seen only once. The V and J genes are TRBV11-2 and TRBJ2-7, with 7 bases identical to TRBD1. Germline trimming cut 1 base from V and 0 bases from J; bases unmatched to any gene: 6. The CDR3 spans 16 residues. Looked up from germline, CDR1 is SGHAT and CDR2 is FQNNGV. The CDR3 loop is CASSLGQQGHSYEQYF. The CDR3 region has the DNA TGTGCCAGCAGCTTAGGTCAACAGGGGCACTCCTACGAGCAGTACTTC.

This clone was observed a single time. The chain couples TRBV28 to TRBJ2-5; 10 bases are shared with TRBD2. Judging by the DNA end, TRBJ2-7 fits better; the J call may be wrong. Germline V gives CDR1 MDHEN, CDR2 SYDVKM. CDR3 size: 16 residues. CDR3 region: CASSSITLAGVYEQYF. Here the CDR3 DNA reads TGTGCCAGCAGTTCTATTACTCTAGCGGGGGTTTACGAGCAGTACTTC.

The genes are TRBV11-3 and TRBJ1-1, with D hard to call. The CDR3 is made up of 15 amino acids. Germline values: CDR1 SGHNT, CDR2 YENEEA. Trimming cost V 3 bases and J 1 base, with 12 bases left between them. CDR3 in amino acids: CASSFPGRGNTEAFF. The CDR3 DNA reads as TGTGCCAGCAGCTTCCCCGGGCGGGGGAACACTGAAGCTTTCTTT.

The chain carries TRBV4-3 and TRBJ1-4; 8 nucleotides agree with TRBD1. The CDR3 consists of 15 residues. V trimming: 0 bases; J trimming: 8 bases; junction bases outside the gene matches: 5. Germline V gene data show CDR1 as LGHNA and CDR2 as YSLEER. Here the CDR3 reads CASSQDPDRVEKLFF. The CDR3, as DNA: TGCGCCAGCAGCCAAGATCCGGACAGGGTGGAAAAACTGTTTTTT.

The V and J genes are TRBV9 and TRBJ1-2, with 7 bases matching TRBD1. In germline, CDR1 is SGDLS, CDR2 YYNGEE. The length of the CDR3 is 13 residues. The ends lost 4 bases at V and 8 bases at J; junction bases unmatched: 8. The CDR3 is CASSTTGAGGYTF. In DNA, the CDR3 is TGTGCCAGCAGCACAACAGGGGCCGGCGGCTACACCTTC.

The J gene is TRBJ2-3, the V gene TRBV6-5; 14 bases map to TRBD2. J was trimmed by 6 bases and V by 5 bases; bases with no gene match: 4. Germline-derived CDR1 and CDR2 are MNHEY and SVGAGI. The CDR3 runs 15 residues. The CDR3 coding sequence is TGTGCCAGCAGTCTGGGACTAGCGGGGGTGGATACGCAGTATTTT. It translates to CASSLGLAGVDTQYF.

This clone has a handful of counts. The chain combines TRBV5-4 with TRBJ2-5, with TRBD1 matching 10 bases. The junction had 13 bases not matched to a gene; V was cut back by 4 bases and J by 4 bases. Germline assignment: CDR1 SGHNT and CDR2 YYREEE (reference sequence). The CDR3 has 17 amino acids. The CDR3 sequence is CASSPPGQGWTGETQYF. As DNA, the CDR3 is TGTGCCAGCAGCCCCCCGGGACAGGGGTGGACGGGAGAGACCCAGTACTTC.

The chain uses TRBV12-5 and TRBJ1-1, with TRBD1 matching 8 bases. Germline V gene data show CDR1 as LGHNT and CDR2 as FRNRAP. V was clipped by 2 bases and J by 0 bases; unmatched bases: 5. This CDR3 spans 16 amino acids. The CDR3 spells CASGLPNRGMNTEAFF. The CDR3 DNA is TGTGCTAGTGGTTTGCCTAACAGGGGGATGAACACTGAAGCTTTCTTT.

The CDR3 loop reads CASSLRDSLTYEQYF. The CDR3 coding sequence is TGTGCCAGCAGCTTAAGGGACAGTTTGACCTACGAGCAGTACTTC. This chain uses TRBV7-6 with TRBJ2-7, with TRBD1 matching over 7 bases. The germline V gene encodes CDR1 SGHVS and CDR2 FNYEAQ. V gave up 2 bases and J gave up 2 bases; unmatched junction bases: 6. CDR3 length equals 15 residues.

This chain connects TRBV10-3 to TRBJ2-3, with D possibly matching TRBD2 (6 bases). The CDR3 sequence is 13 residues long. CDR1 and CDR2 from the germline V gene are ENHRY and SYGVKD. Deletions cut 6 bases from V and 5 bases from J, with 12 bases between. CDR3 residues: CAIRSGEGDTQYF. The CDR3, as DNA: TGTGCCATCAGGTCGGGGGAAGGAGATACGCAGTATTTT.

The CDR3 reads CASSLQGSAGYTF. In DNA form, the CDR3 reads TGTGCCAGCAGCCTACAGGGATCTGCGGGCTACACCTTC. This sequence joins TRBV25-1 and TRBJ1-2; tentatively, D is TRBD1 (6 bases). The germline V gene has CDR1 MGHDK and CDR2 SYGVNS. The CDR3 runs 13 residues. V was trimmed by 6 bases and J by 8 bases, leaving 16 bases between them.

In this sample, this clone turned up once. The chain has TRBV11-2 and TRBJ2-5; D is perhaps TRBD1 (6 bases). Germline-derived CDR1 and CDR2 are SGHAT and FQNNGV. The CDR3 has 14 amino acids. V was shortened by 2 bases and J by 4 bases, with 11 bases between the two germline ends. In DNA form, the CDR3 reads TGTGCCAGCAGCTTAAACAGGGTTTTAGAGACCCAGTACTTC. Translation: CASSLNRVLETQYF.

The V and J genes are TRBV27 and TRBJ1-1; tentative D call: TRBD1 (5 bases). The V end was cut by 8 bases, the J end by 1 base, with 14 bases between. The CDR3 is 14 amino acids. The germline gives CDR1 MNHEY, CDR2 SMNVEV (reference sequence). The CDR3 nucleotides read TGTGCCAGCGCATGGGGGGGTCCGAACACTGAAGCTTTCTTT. Translating it yields CASAWGGPNTEAFF.

This chain connects TRBV2 to TRBJ1-5, with a weak D call TRBD1 (6 bases). The CDR3 sequence is 13 residues long. Germline assignment: CDR1 SNHLY and CDR2 FYNNEI. Trimming shortened V by 7 bases and J by 0 bases, and 7 bases separated the two germline ends. CDR3 region: CASNRVSNQPQHF. The CDR3 bases are TGTGCCAGCAACAGGGTTAGCAATCAGCCCCAGCATTTT. The variable domain in full, completed from reference TRBV2 and TRBJ1-5, reads EPEVTQTPSHQVTQMGQEVILRCVPISNHLYFYWYRQILGQKVEFLVSFYNNEISEKSEIFDDQFSVERPDGSNFTLKIRSTKLEDSAMYFCASNRVSNQPQHFGDGTRLSIL.

This clone showed up just once. The CDR3 DNA reads as TGCGCCAGCAGCGTGACAGGGGATAGCAATCAGCCCCAGCATTTT. Its protein is CASSVTGDSNQPQHF. V gene TRBV5-1 combines with J gene TRBJ1-5, with TRBD1 identical over 8 bases. Germline loops: CDR1 SGHRS, CDR2 YFSETQ. The trim removed 4 bases at V and 0 bases at J, leaving 3 bases unmatched. This CDR3 is 15 amino acids long.

The chain is built from TRBV6-5 and TRBJ1-2, with 8 positions matching TRBD1. Germline lookup yields CDR1 MNHEY and CDR2 SVGAGI. V dropped 7 bases and J dropped 8; count of bases not matched to a gene: 12. The CDR3 is 14 amino acids. In nucleotides, the CDR3 is TGTGCCAGCAATCAGGGGGCGAGGGGTCGGGGCTACACCTTC. It is translated as CASNQGARGRGYTF.

The rearrangement links TRBV2 to TRBJ2-7; 9 bases line up with TRBD2. The V segment lost 6 bases and the J segment 3 bases; nucleotides outside the gene matches: 6. The CDR3 has 14 amino acids. From germline, CDR1 is SNHLY and CDR2 FYNNEI. The CDR3 loop is CASRVSGGNYEQYF. CDR3 in DNA: TGTGCCAGCAGGGTTAGCGGGGGAAACTACGAGCAGTACTTC.

This clone was seen only once. The chain uses TRBV28 and TRBJ1-4; the match to TRBD1 covers 8 bases. The CDR3 length is 14 residues. Germline CDR1 reads MDHEN; CDR2 reads SYDVKM. The V and J ends lost 5 bases and 7 bases, in that order; junction bases with no gene match: 6. The CDR3 protein is CASSRDRGGEKLFF. CDR3 DNA sequence: TGTGCCAGCAGTCGAGACAGGGGTGGTGAAAAACTGTTTTTT.

This rearrangement joins TRBV18 to TRBJ2-7, with 13 positions matching TRBD2. Germline assignment: CDR1 KGHSH and CDR2 LQKENI. There are 17 residues in the CDR3. V shed 6 bases, J shed 2 bases, and the junction held 10 bases outside the gene matches. The CDR3 DNA follows: TGTGCCAGCTCCAAAAGACTAGCGGGGGGCCGAACCTACGAGCAGTACTTC. It yields the protein CASSKRLAGGRTYEQYF.

As regards this clone: This is likely a read error, given that the CDR3 carries no conserved phenylalanine or tryptophan at its end. The chain has TRBV11-2 and TRBJ1-1; D might be TRBD1 (6 bases). CDR1 is SGHAT, CDR2 FQNNGV, per germline. Trimming stripped 1 base from V and 7 bases from J, with 13 bases between. The CDR3 is made up of 14 amino acids. As DNA, the CDR3 is TGTGCCAGCAGCTTAGCTTTGGGGGGGCTTGAAGCTTTCTCT. It is translated as CASSLALGGLEAFS.

The V and J genes are TRBV5-6 and TRBJ1-1, with 8 bases matching TRBD1. The length of the CDR3 is 16 residues. The V gene end was trimmed by 4 bases and the J gene end by 1 base; junction bases not matched to a gene: 9. Germline CDR1 and CDR2: SGHDT and YYEEEE. CDR3 sequence reads: CASSHLRDRPNTEAFF. CDR3 bases: TGTGCCAGCAGCCACCTCCGGGACAGGCCGAACACTGAAGCTTTCTTT.

This chain joins TRBV11-2 and TRBJ2-5; 9 positions agree with TRBD1. The last part of the DNA fits TRBJ2-7 better; the J call may be wrong. Germline V gene sequence: CDR1 SGHAT, CDR2 FQNNGV. The CDR3 extends over 15 amino acids. CDR3 sequence reads: CASSLKTGGYYEQYF. CDR3 sequence (DNA): TGTGCCAGCAGCTTAAAGACAGGGGGTTACTACGAGCAGTACTTC.

This chain joins TRBV5-1 and TRBJ2-3, with D perhaps matching TRBD1 (5 bases). The ends were cut back, 2 bases at V and 2 bases at J, with 9 bases in the middle. The CDR3 sequence is 14 residues long. Germline values: CDR1 SGHRS, CDR2 YFSETQ. Here the CDR3 reads CASSFDSYTDTQYF. The CDR3 DNA is TGCGCCAGCAGCTTTGACAGTTACACAGATACGCAGTATTTT.

V gene TRBV11-2 combines with J gene TRBJ2-4; 8 bases fit TRBD1. This CDR3 has 17 residues. Germline CDR1 is SGHAT and CDR2 is FQNNGV. V dropped 7 bases and J dropped 0; count of bases not matched to a gene: 11. CDR3 sequence (DNA): TGTGCCAGCACTCCCCATGGGACAGGACTAGCCAAAAACATTCAGTACTTC. Its translation is CASTPHGTGLAKNIQYF.

The chain is built from TRBV2 and TRBJ1-5; TRBD1 is a possible D gene (5 bases). The CDR3 runs to 14 residues. The V gene's germline CDR1 is SNHLY and CDR2 FYNNEI. V lost 4 bases and J 0 bases, leaving 7 bases between the germline ends. The CDR3 nucleotides read TGTGCCAGCAGTGGGGGCACTAGCAATCAGCCCCAGCATTTT. This encodes CASSGGTSNQPQHF.

This clone came up once. The V gene is TRBV6-6, the J gene TRBJ2-5, with 7 bases aligning to TRBD1. Germline V gene sequence: CDR1 MNHNY, CDR2 SVGAGI (reference sequence). Trimming cost V 5 bases and J 4 bases; bases outside gene matches: 10. The CDR3 contains 15 residues. CDR3 coding DNA: TGTGCCAGCAGTCCTTATACAGGGGTGCGAGAGACCCAGTACTTC. It encodes CASSPYTGVRETQYF.